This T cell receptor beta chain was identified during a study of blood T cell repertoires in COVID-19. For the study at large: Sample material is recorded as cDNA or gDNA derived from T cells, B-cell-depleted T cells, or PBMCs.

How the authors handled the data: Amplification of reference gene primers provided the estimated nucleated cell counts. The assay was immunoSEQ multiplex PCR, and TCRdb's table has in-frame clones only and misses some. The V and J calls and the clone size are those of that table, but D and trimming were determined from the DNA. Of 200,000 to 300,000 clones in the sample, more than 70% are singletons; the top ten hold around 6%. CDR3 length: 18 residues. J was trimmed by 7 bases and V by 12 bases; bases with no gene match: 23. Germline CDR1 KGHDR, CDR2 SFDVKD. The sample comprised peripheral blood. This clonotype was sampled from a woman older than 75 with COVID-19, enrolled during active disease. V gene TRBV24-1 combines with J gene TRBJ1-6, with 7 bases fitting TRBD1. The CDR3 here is CAARETGKGMSGNSPLHF. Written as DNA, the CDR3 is TGTGCCGCCCGAGAGACAGGGAAAGGTATGTCGGGAAATTCACCCCTCCACTTT.